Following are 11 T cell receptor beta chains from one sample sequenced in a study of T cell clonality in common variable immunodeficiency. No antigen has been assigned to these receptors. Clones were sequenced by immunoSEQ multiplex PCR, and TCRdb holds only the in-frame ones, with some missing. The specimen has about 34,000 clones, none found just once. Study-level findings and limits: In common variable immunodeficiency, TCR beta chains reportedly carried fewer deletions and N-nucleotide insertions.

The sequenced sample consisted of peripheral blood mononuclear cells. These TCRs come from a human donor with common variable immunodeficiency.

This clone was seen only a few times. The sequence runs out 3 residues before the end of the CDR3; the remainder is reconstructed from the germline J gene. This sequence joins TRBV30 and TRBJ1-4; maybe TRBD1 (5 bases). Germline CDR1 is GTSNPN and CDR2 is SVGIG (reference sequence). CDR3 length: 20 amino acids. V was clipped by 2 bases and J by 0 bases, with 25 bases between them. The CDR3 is CAWSPREWGRDFATNEKLFF. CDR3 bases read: TGTGCCTGGAGTCCCCGCGAGTGGGGCAGGGACTTTGCAACTAATGAAAAA.

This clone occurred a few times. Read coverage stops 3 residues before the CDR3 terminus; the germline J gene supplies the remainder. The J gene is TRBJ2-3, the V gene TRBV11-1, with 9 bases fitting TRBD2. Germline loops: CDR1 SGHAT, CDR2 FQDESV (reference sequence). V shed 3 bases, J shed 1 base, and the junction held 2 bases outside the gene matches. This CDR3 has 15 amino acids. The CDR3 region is CASSFSGSGTDTQYF. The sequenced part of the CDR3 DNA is TGTGCCAGCAGCTTTAGCGGGAGTGGCACAGATACG.

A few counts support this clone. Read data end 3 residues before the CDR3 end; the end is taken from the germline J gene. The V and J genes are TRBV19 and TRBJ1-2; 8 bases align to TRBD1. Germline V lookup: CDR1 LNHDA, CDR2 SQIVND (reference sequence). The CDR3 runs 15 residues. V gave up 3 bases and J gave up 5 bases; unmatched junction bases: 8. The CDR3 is CASSIRPGGEYGYTF. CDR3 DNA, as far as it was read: TGTGCCAGTAGTATTCGGCCAGGGGGCGAGTATGGC. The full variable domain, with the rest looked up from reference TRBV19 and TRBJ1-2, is DGGITQSPKYLFRKEGQNVTLSCEQNLNHDAMYWYRQDPGQGLRLIYYSQIVNDFQKGDIAEGYSVSREKKESFPLTVTSAQKNPTAFYLCASSIRPGGEYGYTFGSGTRLTVV.

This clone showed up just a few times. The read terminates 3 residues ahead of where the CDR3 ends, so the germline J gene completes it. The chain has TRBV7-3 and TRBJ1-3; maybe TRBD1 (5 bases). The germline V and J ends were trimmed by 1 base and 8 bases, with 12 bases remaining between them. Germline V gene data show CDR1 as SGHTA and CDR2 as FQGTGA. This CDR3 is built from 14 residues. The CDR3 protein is CASSLNGRDHTIYF. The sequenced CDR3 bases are TGTGCCAGCAGCTTAAACGGCAGGGATCACACC.

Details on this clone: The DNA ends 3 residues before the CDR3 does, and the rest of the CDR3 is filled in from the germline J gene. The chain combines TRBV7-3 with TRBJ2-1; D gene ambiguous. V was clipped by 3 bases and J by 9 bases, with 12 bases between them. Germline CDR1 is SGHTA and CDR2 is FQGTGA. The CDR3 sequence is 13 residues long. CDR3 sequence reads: CASSLGRETEQFF. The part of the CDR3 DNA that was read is TGTGCCAGCAGCTTGGGCCGCGAAACTGAG.

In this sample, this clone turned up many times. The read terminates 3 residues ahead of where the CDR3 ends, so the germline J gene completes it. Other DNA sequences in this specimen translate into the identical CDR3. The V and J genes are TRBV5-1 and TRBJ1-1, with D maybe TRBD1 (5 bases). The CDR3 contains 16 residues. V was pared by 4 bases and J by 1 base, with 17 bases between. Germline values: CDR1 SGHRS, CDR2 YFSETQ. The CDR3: CASSPGRGGSNTEAFF. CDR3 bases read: TGCGCCAGCAGCCCGGGACGTGGGGGGTCGAACACTGAA.

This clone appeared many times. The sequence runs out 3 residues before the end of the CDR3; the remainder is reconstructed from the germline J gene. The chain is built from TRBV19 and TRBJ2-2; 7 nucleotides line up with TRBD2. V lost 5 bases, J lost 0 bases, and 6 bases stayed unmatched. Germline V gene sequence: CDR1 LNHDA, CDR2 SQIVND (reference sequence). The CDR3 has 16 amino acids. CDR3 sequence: CASSPTSDPNTGELFF. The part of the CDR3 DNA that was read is TGTGCCAGTAGTCCCACTAGCGACCCGAACACCGGGGAG.

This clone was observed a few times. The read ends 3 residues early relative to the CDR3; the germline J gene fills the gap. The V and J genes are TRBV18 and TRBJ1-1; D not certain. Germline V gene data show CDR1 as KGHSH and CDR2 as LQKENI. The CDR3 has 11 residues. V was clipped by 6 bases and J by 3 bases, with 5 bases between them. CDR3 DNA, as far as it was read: TGTGCCAGCTCCCCGGACACTGAA. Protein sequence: CASSPDTE. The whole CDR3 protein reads CASSPDTEAFF.

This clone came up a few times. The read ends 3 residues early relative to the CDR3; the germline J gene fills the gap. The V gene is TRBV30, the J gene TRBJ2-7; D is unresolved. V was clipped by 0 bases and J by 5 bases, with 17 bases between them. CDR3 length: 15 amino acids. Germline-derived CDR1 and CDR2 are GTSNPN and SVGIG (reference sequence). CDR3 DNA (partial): TGTGCCTGGAGTGTACGAACGGCACTGAGCGACGAG. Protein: CAWSVRTALSDE. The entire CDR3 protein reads CAWSVRTALSDEQYF.

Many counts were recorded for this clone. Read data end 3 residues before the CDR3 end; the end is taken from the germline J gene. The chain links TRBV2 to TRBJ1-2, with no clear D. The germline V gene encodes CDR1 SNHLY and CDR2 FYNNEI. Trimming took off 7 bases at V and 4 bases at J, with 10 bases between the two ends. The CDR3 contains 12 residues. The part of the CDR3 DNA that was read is TGTGCCAGCACCCAGGTACCCTATGGC. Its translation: CASTQVPYG. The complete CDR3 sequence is CASTQVPYGYTF.

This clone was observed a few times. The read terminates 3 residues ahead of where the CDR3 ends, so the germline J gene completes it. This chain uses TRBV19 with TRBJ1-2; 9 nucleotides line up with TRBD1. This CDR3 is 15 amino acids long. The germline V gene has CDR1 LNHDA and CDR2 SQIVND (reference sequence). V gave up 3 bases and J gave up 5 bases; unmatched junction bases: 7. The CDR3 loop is CASSISTGGYYGYTF. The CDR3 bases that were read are TGTGCCAGTAGTATCTCTACAGGGGGCTATTATGGC.